This T cell receptor (beta chain) is drawn from a study of cytomegalovirus exposure and HLA in healthy donors. It was with 60 Vbeta and 13 Jbeta primers that the PCR ran. The assay was immunoSEQ multiplex PCR, and TCRdb's table has in-frame clones only and misses some. The sample contains more than 130,000 clones, roughly four fifths of which appear only once. A word on this clone: Antigen unknown.

Study observations and caveats: Among the most significant clusters, several appeared linked to common viral pathogens in a later analysis.

The sample taken for sequencing was PBMCs. This sequence was found in a human donor in good health.

The CDR3 DNA sequence: TGCGCCAGCAGTGATCCCAAATCTGGAAACACCATATATTTT. Residues: CASSDPKSGNTIYF. The chain has TRBV10-1 and TRBJ1-3; the D is unclear. Germline V gene lookup returns CDR1 WNHNN and CDR2 SYGVQD (reference sequence). The CDR3 has 14 amino acids. V was shortened by 3 bases and J by 1 base, with 7 bases between the two germline ends.